One and the same sample provided the 6 T cell receptor beta chains below, sequenced in a study of molecular identifiers for immune sequencing clone quantification. Via MiXCR, TCRdb re-called the PCR reads, giving one row per CDR3 protein. In the table there are more than 450,000 distinct CDR3 sequences, around 23% of which are singletons. Source material: naive CD8+ T cells from blood, with Jurkat cell RNA spiked in. Sample subset: FACS-sorted CD8+CD4-CCR7+CD45RA+ naive T cells. The receptors derive from a human donor in good health. Some libraries in this study had Jurkat cell RNA spiked in.

This clonotype was observed a handful of times. The chain combines TRBV15 with TRBJ2-3, with D possibly TRBD1 on 6 matching bases. The CDR3 has 15 residues. The V gene lost 3 bases and the J gene lost 2 bases, with 12 bases spanning the gap. Germline CDR1 is LNHNV and CDR2 is YYDKDF (reference sequence). The CDR3 reads CATSSGQFTTDTQYF. DNA of the CDR3: TGTGCCACCAGCAGCGGACAGTTTACCACAGATACGCAGTATTTT.

Ten or more counts support this clonotype. The chain is built from TRBV7-8 and TRBJ1-5, with 7 bases that match TRBD1. The CDR3 is made up of 17 amino acids. Germline V gene sequence: CDR1 SGHVS, CDR2 FQNEAQ. The V and J ends lost 1 base and 1 base, in that order; junction bases with no gene match: 7. The CDR3 spells CASSLEGGRMSNQPQHF. The DNA of the CDR3 is TGTGCCAGCAGCTTAGAAGGGGGCAGGATGAGCAATCAGCCCCAGCATTTT.

Comment on this clonotype: A much larger clone differs from this one at a single base, so this may be a read error. The chain employs TRBV11-2 and TRBJ2-3, with D perhaps TRBD1 or TRBD2 (5 bases each). The CDR3 length is 16 residues. Germline V gene lookup returns CDR1 SGHAT and CDR2 FQNNGV. The CDR3 loop is CASSTPTDSSTDTLYF. The CDR3 coding sequence is TGTGCCAGCAGCACCCCGACAGATTCTAGCACAGATACGCTGTATTTT.

V gene TRBV9 combines with J gene TRBJ1-6, with a tentative D call TRBD1 (5 bases). The CDR3 covers 17 residues. The germline V gene encodes CDR1 SGDLS and CDR2 YYNGEE. Trimming removed 0 bases from V and 3 bases from J, with 13 bases in between. CDR3 nucleotide sequence: TGTGCCAGCAGCGTAGAAGGGGAGTATGTCTATAATTCACCCCTCCACTTT. Translation: CASSVEGEYVYNSPLHF.

This clonotype has only a few counts. The chain joins TRBV6-5 to TRBJ1-2, with 7 bases aligning to TRBD1. CDR1 MNHEY and CDR2 SVGAGI come from the germline V gene. This CDR3 is built from 14 residues. After removal of 2 bases from V and 6 bases from J, the junction contained 6 bases not matched to a gene. The CDR3 DNA reads as TGTGCCAGCAGTTACCACGGACAGGTTCATGGCTACACCTTC. Amino acid sequence: CASSYHGQVHGYTF.

This clonotype was recorded at least ten times. The chain has TRBV28 and TRBJ1-5; D gene ambiguous. The length of the CDR3 is 16 residues. V lost 6 bases, J lost 7 bases, and 22 bases lay in between. CDR1 MDHEN and CDR2 SYDVKM come from the germline V gene. CDR3 residues: CASRQRGGLSRQPQHF. CDR3 sequence (DNA): TGTGCCAGCAGGCAACGGGGAGGTTTATCACGGCAGCCCCAGCATTTT.